This T cell receptor (beta chain) was identified in a study of blood T cell repertoires in COVID-19. Study background: The samples span acute and convalescent COVID-19 from the United States, Italy and Spain. Sample material is recorded as cDNA or gDNA derived from T cells, B-cell-depleted T cells, or PBMCs.

As originally analysed: Scientists estimated how many nucleated cells there were by amplifying reference gene primers. Profiling relied on immunoSEQ multiplex PCR, and the TCRdb table lists in-frame clones only, not all of them. The V and J calls and clone size are taken from that table; D and trimming were inferred from the DNA. The sample has fewer than 65,000 clones; around 85% are singletons. This CDR3 is built from 11 residues. V was clipped by 0 bases and J by 9 bases, with 6 bases between them. CDR1 and CDR2 from the germline V gene are GTSNPN and SVGIG (reference sequence). This clonotype originated in a man in his fifties or sixties with acute or convalescent COVID-19. This chain joins TRBV30 and TRBJ2-1; D is undetermined. Sequencing used peripheral blood. Written as DNA, the CDR3 is TGTGCCTGGAGTGTGGCTGTTGAGCAGTTCTTC. This translates into CAWSVAVEQFF.